The 14 T cell receptor beta chains below were found in one sample sequenced in a study of beta chain features in type 1 diabetes. Sequenced material consisted of expressed TCRB transcripts (all of the isolated RNA was reverse transcribed). Data came from immunoSEQ multiplex PCR; TCRdb stores just in-frame clones and leaves some out. The table lists 310,000 or so clones, 8% of them singletons, with less than 0.5% in the top ten. Sequences were obtained from central memory CD4+ T cells from blood. These receptors came from a woman aged 18-29 years in good health.

Concerning this clone itself: A read error is possible here, since a much larger clone lies one base away. The V and J genes are TRBV7-2 and TRBJ2-3; possibly TRBD1 for D (6 bases). Germline V gives CDR1 SGHTA, CDR2 FQGNSA. Between the trimmed V and J ends, which lost 4 bases and 3 bases, there was a span of 8 bases. This CDR3 has 13 amino acids. Here the CDR3 reads CASSYQGTDTQYF. The CDR3 coding sequence is TGTGCCAGCAGCTACCAGGGGACAGATACGCAGTATTTT.

The gene calls are TRBV2 and TRBJ1-1; 7 nucleotides line up with TRBD1. Per germline, CDR1 SNHLY and CDR2 FYNNEI. With V trimmed by 7 bases and J by 4 bases, 6 bases remained unmatched. The CDR3 is 13 residues long. CDR3 in DNA: TGTGCCAGCACGAAGGGGGCGTCCACTGAAGCTTTCTTT. It translates to CASTKGASTEAFF. Looking up the rest from reference TRBV2 and TRBJ1-1 gives the full variable domain: EPEVTQTPSHQVTQMGQEVILRCVPISNHLYFYWYRQILGQKVEFLVSFYNNEISEKSEIFDDQFSVERPDGSNFTLKIRSTKLEDSAMYFCASTKGASTEAFFGQGTRLTVV.

The rearrangement uses TRBV6-5 and TRBJ2-5; possible D gene TRBD2, 6 bases. The CDR3 contains 15 residues. V lost 6 bases and J lost 4, with 18 bases in between. Germline assignment: CDR1 MNHEY and CDR2 SVGAGI. CDR3 sequence: CASSPGVGGGETQYF. The DNA of the CDR3 is TGTGCCAGCAGCCCGGGAGTTGGGGGTGGAGAGACCCAGTACTTC.

This clone was counted a few times. The rearrangement links TRBV27 to TRBJ1-5; 8 nucleotides line up with TRBD1. J gave up 11 bases and V 6 bases, and 9 bases lay outside the gene matches. The germline V gene encodes CDR1 MNHEY and CDR2 SMNVEV (reference sequence). This CDR3 has 13 amino acids. The CDR3 reads CASSTNQGAAQHF. The DNA of the CDR3 is TGTGCCAGCAGCACCAACCAGGGGGCGGCCCAGCATTTT.

This clone has only a few counts. The genes are TRBV11-2 and TRBJ2-1, with TRBD1 identical over 10 bases. Germline-derived CDR1 and CDR2 are SGHAT and FQNNGV. The length of the CDR3 is 15 residues. V dropped 0 bases and J dropped 9; count of bases not matched to a gene: 5. The CDR3 reads CASSLEGTGAGEQFF. In DNA, the CDR3 is TGTGCCAGCAGCTTAGAAGGGACAGGGGCGGGTGAGCAGTTCTTC.

This clone was counted ten times or more. Other nucleotide sequences in the sample specify the same CDR3. The rearrangement uses TRBV7-2 and TRBJ2-3; D unclear. This CDR3 has 14 residues. Germline V gene lookup returns CDR1 SGHTA and CDR2 FQGNSA. Trimming pared 1 base from V and 0 bases from J, leaving 5 bases between. In nucleotides, the CDR3 is TGTGCCAGCAGCTTAGGAGCCAGCACAGATACGCAGTATTTT. Protein product: CASSLGASTDTQYF. The full variable domain, completed using reference TRBV7-2 and TRBJ2-3, is GAGVSQSPSNKVTEKGKDVELRCDPISGHTALYWYRQSLGQGLEFLIYFQGNSAPDKSGLPSDRFSAERTGGSVSTLTIQRTQQEDSAVYLCASSLGASTDTQYFGPGTRLTVL.

The rearrangement joins TRBV18 to TRBJ2-3; weak D call: TRBD2 (6 bases). The CDR3 consists of 14 residues. V was clipped by 2 bases and J by 2 bases, with 8 bases between them. CDR1 and CDR2 from the germline V gene are KGHSH and LQKENI. CDR3 sequence (DNA): TGTGCCAGCTCACCAAGGCGGGACACAGATACGCAGTATTTT. Encoded protein: CASSPRRDTDTQYF.

Worth noting for this clone: A junction end diverges from the germline sequence, so it may reflect a read error. The rearrangement joins TRBV6-5 to TRBJ2-3, with no clear D. The CDR3 is made up of 14 amino acids. The V gene's germline CDR1 is MNHEY and CDR2 SVGAGI. The CDR3 DNA reads as TGTGCCATCAGTGAGTCGGCGGTCACAGATACGCAGTATTTT. Residues: CAISESAVTDTQYF.

This clone showed up just a few times. The gene calls are TRBV15 and TRBJ2-7; 7 bases match TRBD1. V lost 4 bases to trimming and J lost 4 bases; unmatched junction nucleotides: 7. The germline V gene has CDR1 LNHNV and CDR2 YYDKDF (reference sequence). There are 14 residues in the CDR3. The CDR3 protein is CATSTNRGMYEQYF. CDR3 coding DNA: TGTGCCACCAGCACCAACAGGGGTATGTACGAGCAGTACTTC.

Only a few counts were recorded for this clone. V and J are TRBV7-9 and TRBJ2-7; D gene ambiguous. The CDR3 is 10 amino acids. CDR1 SEHNR and CDR2 FQNEAQ come from the germline V gene (reference sequence). Trimming shortened V by 5 bases and J by 5 bases, and 4 bases separated the two germline ends. The CDR3 region has the DNA TGTGCCAGCAGCGCTGACGAGCAGTACTTC. Its translation is CASSADEQYF. Full variable domain (outside the CDR3, taken from reference TRBV7-9 and TRBJ2-7): DTGVSQNPRHKITKRGQNVTFRCDPISEHNRLYWYRQTLGQGPEFLTYFQNEAQLEKSRLLSDRFSAERPKGSFSTLEIQRTEQGDSAMYLCASSADEQYFGPGTRLTVT.

This clone was seen only a few times. The genes are TRBV5-1 and TRBJ2-6, with a weak D call TRBD2 (6 bases). Trimming pared 7 bases from V and 0 bases from J, leaving 17 bases between. Looked up from germline, CDR1 is SGHRS and CDR2 is YFSETQ. CDR3 length: 17 residues. The CDR3 region is CASGETGLISGANVLTF. The CDR3 DNA follows: TGCGCCAGCGGGGAAACGGGACTGATCTCTGGGGCCAACGTCCTGACTTTC.

This sequence joins TRBV6-5 and TRBJ1-4, with TRBD1 as a possible D gene (5 bases). This CDR3 contains 14 residues. Trimming took off 6 bases at V and 5 bases at J, with 13 bases between the two ends. The germline V gene encodes CDR1 MNHEY and CDR2 SVGAGI. CDR3: CASSRARENEKLFF. CDR3 bases: TGTGCCAGCAGCAGGGCCAGAGAGAATGAAAAACTGTTTTTT.

The rearrangement joins TRBV15 to TRBJ2-2; TRBD1 agrees at 9 bases. J gave up 5 bases and V 0 bases, and 4 bases lay outside the gene matches. The CDR3 length is 16 residues. Germline lookup yields CDR1 LNHNV and CDR2 YYDKDF (reference sequence). CDR3 amino acids: CATSRDTGGGTGELFF. In DNA form, the CDR3 reads TGTGCCACCAGCAGAGATACAGGGGGCGGTACCGGGGAGCTGTTTTTT.

This rearrangement joins TRBV2 to TRBJ1-1, with a possible D match to TRBD1 (5 bases). Trimming shortened V by 8 bases and J by 7 bases, and 17 bases separated the two germline ends. The germline V gene encodes CDR1 SNHLY and CDR2 FYNNEI. The CDR3 has 13 residues. The CDR3 nucleotides read TGTGCCAGCCCTCCGAGGGGCAATGTTGAAGCTTTCTTT. Translation: CASPPRGNVEAFF. The full variable domain, completed using reference TRBV2 and TRBJ1-1, is EPEVTQTPSHQVTQMGQEVILRCVPISNHLYFYWYRQILGQKVEFLVSFYNNEISEKSEIFDDQFSVERPDGSNFTLKIRSTKLEDSAMYFCASPPRGNVEAFFGQGTRLTVV.